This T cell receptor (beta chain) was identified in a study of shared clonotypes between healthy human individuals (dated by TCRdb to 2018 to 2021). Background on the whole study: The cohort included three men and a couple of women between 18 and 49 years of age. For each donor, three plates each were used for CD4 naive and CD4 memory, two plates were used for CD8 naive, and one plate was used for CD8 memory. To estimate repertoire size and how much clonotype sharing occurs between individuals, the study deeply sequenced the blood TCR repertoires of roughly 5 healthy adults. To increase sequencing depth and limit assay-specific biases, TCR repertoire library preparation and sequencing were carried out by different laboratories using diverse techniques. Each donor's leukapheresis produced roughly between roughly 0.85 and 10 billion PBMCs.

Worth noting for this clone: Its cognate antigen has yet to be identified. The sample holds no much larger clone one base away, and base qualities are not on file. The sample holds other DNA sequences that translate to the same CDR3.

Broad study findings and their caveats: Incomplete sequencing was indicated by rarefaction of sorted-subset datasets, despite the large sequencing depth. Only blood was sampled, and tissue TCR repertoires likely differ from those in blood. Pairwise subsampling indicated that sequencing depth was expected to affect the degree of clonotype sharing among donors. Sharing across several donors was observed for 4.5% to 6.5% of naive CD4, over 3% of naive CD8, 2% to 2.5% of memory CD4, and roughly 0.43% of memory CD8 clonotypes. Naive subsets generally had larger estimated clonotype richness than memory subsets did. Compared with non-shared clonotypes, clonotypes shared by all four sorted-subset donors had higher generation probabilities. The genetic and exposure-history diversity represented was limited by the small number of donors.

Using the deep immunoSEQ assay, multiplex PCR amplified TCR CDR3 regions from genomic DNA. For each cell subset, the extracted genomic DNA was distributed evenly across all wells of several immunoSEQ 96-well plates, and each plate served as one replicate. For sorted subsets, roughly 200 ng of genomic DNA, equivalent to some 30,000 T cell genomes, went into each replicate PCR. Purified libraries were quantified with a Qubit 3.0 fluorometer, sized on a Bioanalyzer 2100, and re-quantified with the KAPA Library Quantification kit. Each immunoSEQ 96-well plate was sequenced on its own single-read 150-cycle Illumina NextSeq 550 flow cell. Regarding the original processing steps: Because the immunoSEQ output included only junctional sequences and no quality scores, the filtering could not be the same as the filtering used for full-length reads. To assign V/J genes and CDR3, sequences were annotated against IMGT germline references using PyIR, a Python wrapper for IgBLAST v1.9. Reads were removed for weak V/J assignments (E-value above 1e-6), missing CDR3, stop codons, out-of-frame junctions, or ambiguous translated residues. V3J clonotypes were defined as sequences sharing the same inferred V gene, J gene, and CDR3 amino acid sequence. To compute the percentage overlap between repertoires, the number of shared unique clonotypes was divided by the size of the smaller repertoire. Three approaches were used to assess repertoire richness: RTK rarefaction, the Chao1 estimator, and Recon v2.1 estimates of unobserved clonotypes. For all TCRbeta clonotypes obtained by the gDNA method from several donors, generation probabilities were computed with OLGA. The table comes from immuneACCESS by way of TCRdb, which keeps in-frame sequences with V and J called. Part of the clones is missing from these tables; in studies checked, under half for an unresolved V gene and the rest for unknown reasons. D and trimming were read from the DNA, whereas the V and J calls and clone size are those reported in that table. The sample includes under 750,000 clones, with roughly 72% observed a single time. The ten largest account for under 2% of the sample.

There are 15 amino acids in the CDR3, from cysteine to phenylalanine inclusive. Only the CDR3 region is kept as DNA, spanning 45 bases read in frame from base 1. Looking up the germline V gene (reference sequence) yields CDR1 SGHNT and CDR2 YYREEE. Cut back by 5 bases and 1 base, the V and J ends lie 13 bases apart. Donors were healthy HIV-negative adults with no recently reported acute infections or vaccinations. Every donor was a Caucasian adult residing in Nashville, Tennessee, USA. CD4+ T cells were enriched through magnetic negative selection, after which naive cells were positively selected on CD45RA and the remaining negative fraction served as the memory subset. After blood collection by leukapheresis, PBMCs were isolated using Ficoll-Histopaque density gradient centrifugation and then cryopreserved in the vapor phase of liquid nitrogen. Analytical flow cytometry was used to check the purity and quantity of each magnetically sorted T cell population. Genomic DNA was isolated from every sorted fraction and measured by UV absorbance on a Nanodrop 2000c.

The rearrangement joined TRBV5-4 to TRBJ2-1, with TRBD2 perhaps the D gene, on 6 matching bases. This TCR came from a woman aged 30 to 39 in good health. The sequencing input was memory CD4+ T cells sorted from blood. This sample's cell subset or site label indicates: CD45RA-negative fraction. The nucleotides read TGTGCCAGCAGTTTAGCGGCCGGATCCTACAATGAGCAGTTCTTC. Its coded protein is CASSLAAGSYNEQFF.